The 2 T cell receptor beta chains presented below share a single source sample, sequenced in a study of T cells after yellow fever vaccination. TCRdb ran MiXCR on the 5' RACE reads and lists one entry per CDR3 protein. The sample records approximately 610,000 distinct CDR3 sequences, around 17% being singletons. The sequences come from PBMCs, collected about 5 days after the first yellow fever vaccination. The receptors derive from a man younger than 35 who received the YFV17D yellow fever vaccine.

The chain links TRBV5-6 to TRBJ2-1, with 9 nucleotides matching TRBD1. The V gene end was trimmed by 4 bases and the J gene end by 4 bases; junction bases not matched to a gene: 6. Germline V gene sequence: CDR1 SGHDT, CDR2 YYEEEE. The CDR3 is 15 amino acids. The CDR3 is CASSPPGTGYNEQFF. The CDR3 DNA reads TGTGCCAGCAGCCCCCCGGGGACAGGGTACAATGAGCAGTTCTTC.

There are a few counts of this clonotype. The chain links TRBV5-1 to TRBJ1-1; D is perhaps TRBD1 (5 bases). Germline CDR1 SGHRS, CDR2 YFSETQ. Trimming cost V 6 bases and J 4 bases, with 19 bases left between them. The CDR3 has 15 amino acids. The CDR3, as DNA: TGCGCCAGCACCCTAGTAGGGGCGGGGAGCACTGAAGCTTTCTTT. This translates into CASTLVGAGSTEAFF.